Detailed here is one TCR beta chain. Its recognized antigen is unknown. No much larger clonotype is one base removed from it; base qualities were not supplied. TCRbeta CDR3 regions were amplified from genomic DNA using the immunoSEQ Assay, a bias-controlled multiplex PCR. On the authors' methods: Within the assay, amplification of reference gene primers was used to estimate how many nucleated cells each sample contained. To quantify the absolute abundance of each unique TCRbeta CDR3 rearrangement, sequence reads were collapsed and filtered. For each sample, productive Simpson clonality was calculated as the square root of Simpson's diversity index over productive rearrangements. TCRdb holds this immuneACCESS table with in-frame rearrangements only. Some clones are missing; in checked studies, unresolved V genes explain under half, and the rest has no known cause. V, J and clone size derive from that table, while D and trimming were established from the DNA sequence. The sample data list approximately 270,000 clones, and roughly 90% of these were observed just once. Under 0.95% of the sample comes from the top ten.

This entry comes from a study of blood T cell repertoires in COVID-19 (TCRdb year 2020). A note on the overall study: Collaborator samples came from the United States, Italy and Spain and covered acute and convalescent phases of COVID-19. The material from the prospective study consisted of cDNA or gDNA derived from T cells, B-cell-depleted T cells, or PBMCs. Deeply sampled blood TCRbeta repertoires from subjects exposed to, actively infected with, or recovered from COVID-19 were included in the dataset. A freely available public database, intended as a resource for researchers studying the immune response to SARS-CoV-2, is where the repertoires were released. The samples were drawn from the first 160 participants of the ongoing ImmuneRACE study and from 950 to 1,500 subjects provided by 6 global collaborators. Sample metadata almost always included a de-identified subject ID, COVID-19 status, age in years and sex. Where available, HLA class I and class II types were obtained from metadata supplied by the sample provider rather than from assay-based typing. What the research found in general, with its limitations: Clinical and demographic metadata were provided uncurated, with the amount varying by source and participant.

V is shortened by 1 base, J by 5 bases, and the region joining them spans 8 bases. Reading from cysteine to phenylalanine, the CDR3 counts 14 amino acids. The kept DNA is CDR3 alone, 42 bases in frame from the first base. Looking up the germline V gene (reference sequence) yields CDR1 LGHDT and CDR2 YNNKEL. Whole blood was collected in K2EDTA tubes by collaborating institutions according to the institutions' own protocols. For TCRbeta analysis, collaborators shipped samples as frozen whole blood, isolated PBMCs, or DNA extracted from either of those sample types. What was sequenced was peripheral blood. The receptor chain draws on TRBV3-1 (or the pseudogene TRBV3-2) and TRBJ1-4, with TRBD1 tentatively as D gene (5 bases match). The TCR was taken from a young man with acute or convalescent COVID-19. The CDR3 has the sequence CASSQGTRNEKLFF. The DNA sequence reads TGTGCCAGCAGCCAAGGGACAAGGAATGAAAAACTGTTTTTT.